Reported below is one T cell receptor beta chain. What it binds is not known. This specimen comes from a study of beta chain features in type 1 diabetes. Study results and limitations: Possible PCR preference for shorter templates applied equally to patients and controls. Type 1 diabetes patients had TCRB CDR3s that were shorter (moderately but significantly so) in all four CD4+ subsets.

With 4 bases removed from V and 12 bases from J, the gap between germline ends came to 15 bases. Germline V lookup: CDR1 SEHNR, CDR2 FQNEAQ (reference sequence). The CDR3 consists of 12 residues. One heparinised draw of blood, averaging roughly 120 mL, came from each donor. Every bit of the isolated RNA underwent reverse transcription, so sequencing read expressed TCRB transcripts. Data came from immunoSEQ multiplex PCR; TCRdb stores just in-frame clones and leaves some out. This repertoire shows around 260,000 clones, roughly 25% found once; its top ten account for about 0.012%. This clonotype was obtained from a woman aged 25 to 39 with type 1 diabetes. The sequenced sample consisted of naive CD4+ T cells from blood. This chain links TRBV7-9 with TRBJ1-2; D perhaps matches TRBD1 (5 bases). CDR3: CASSSTREVHTF. The CDR3 DNA sequence: TGTGCCAGCAGCTCAACCAGGGAGGTCCACACCTTC.